This entry describes one T cell receptor (beta chain). CDR1 is MRHNA, CDR2 SNTAGT, per germline. This CDR3 region has 20 residues. V lost 0 bases to trimming and J lost 0 bases; unmatched junction nucleotides: 14. TCRdb's copy holds only in-frame clones and misses some; the assay was immunoSEQ multiplex PCR. The table lists over 100,000 clones, roughly 94% of them singletons. The data are from a study of control samples from healthy donors and cancer patients. Sequencing was carried out using blood. The chain joins TRBV6-4 to TRBJ2-7; 10 positions agree with TRBD2. This TCR derives from a woman between 18 and 30 years old in good health. CDR3 bases: TGTGCCAGCAGTGACTCAATAAACGGACTAGCGGAAAGGGCCTCCTACGAGCAGTACTTC. Translation gives CASSDSINGLAERASYEQYF.